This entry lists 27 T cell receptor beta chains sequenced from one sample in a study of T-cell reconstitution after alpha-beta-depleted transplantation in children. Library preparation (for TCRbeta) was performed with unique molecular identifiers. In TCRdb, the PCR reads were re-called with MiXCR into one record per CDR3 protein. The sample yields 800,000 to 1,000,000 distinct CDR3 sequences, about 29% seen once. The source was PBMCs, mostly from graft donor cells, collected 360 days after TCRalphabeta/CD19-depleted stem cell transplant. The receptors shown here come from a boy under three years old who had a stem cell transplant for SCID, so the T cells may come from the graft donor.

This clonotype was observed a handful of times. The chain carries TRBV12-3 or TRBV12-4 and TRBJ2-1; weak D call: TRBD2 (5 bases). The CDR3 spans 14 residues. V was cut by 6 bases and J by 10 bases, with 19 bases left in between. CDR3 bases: TGTGCCAGCAGCCCGGACCTGGTTTCGGGAGAGCAGTTCTTC. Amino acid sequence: CASSPDLVSGEQFF.

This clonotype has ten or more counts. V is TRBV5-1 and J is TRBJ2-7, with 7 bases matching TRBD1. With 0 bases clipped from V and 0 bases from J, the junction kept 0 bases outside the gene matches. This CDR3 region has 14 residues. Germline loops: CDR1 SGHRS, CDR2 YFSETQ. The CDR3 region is CASSLGQGSYEQYF. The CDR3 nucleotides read TGCGCCAGCAGCTTGGGACAGGGCTCCTACGAGCAGTACTTC.

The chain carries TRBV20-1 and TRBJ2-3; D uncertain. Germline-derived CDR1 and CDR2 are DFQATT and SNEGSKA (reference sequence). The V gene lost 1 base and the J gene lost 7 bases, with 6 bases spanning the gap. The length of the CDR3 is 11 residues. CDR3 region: CSARVGNTQYF. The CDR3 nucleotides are TGCAGTGCTAGAGTCGGTAATACGCAGTATTTT.

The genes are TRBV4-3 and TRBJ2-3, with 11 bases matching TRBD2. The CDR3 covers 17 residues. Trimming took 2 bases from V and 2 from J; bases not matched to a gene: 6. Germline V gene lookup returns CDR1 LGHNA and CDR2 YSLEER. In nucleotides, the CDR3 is TGCGCCAGCAGCCAATCGGGGACTAGCGGCTACACAGATACGCAGTATTTT. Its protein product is CASSQSGTSGYTDTQYF.

As DNA, the CDR3 is TGTGCCAGCAGCCCTCGTGGCTATTACAATGAGCAGTTCTTC. Its protein product is CASSPRGYYNEQFF. The V gene is TRBV11-2, the J gene TRBJ2-1, with D uncertain. Germline V gene lookup returns CDR1 SGHAT and CDR2 FQNNGV. V lost 5 bases and J 4 bases, leaving 12 bases between the germline ends. CDR3 length: 14 residues.

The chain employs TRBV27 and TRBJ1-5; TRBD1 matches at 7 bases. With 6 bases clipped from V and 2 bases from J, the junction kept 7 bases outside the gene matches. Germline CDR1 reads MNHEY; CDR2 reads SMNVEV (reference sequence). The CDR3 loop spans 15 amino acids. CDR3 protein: CASRRTGRGNQPQHF. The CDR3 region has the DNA TGTGCCAGCAGGAGGACAGGACGCGGCAATCAGCCCCAGCATTTT.

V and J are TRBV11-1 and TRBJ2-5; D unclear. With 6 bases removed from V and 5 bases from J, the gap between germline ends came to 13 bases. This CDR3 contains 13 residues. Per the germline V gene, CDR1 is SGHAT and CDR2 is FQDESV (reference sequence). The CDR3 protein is CASRSRMGETQYF. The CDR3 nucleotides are TGTGCCAGCAGATCTAGGATGGGGGAGACCCAGTACTTC.

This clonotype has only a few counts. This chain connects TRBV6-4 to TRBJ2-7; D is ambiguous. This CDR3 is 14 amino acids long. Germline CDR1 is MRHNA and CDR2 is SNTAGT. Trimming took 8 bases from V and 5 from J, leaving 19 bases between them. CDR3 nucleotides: TGTGCCAGCCAGTCTCTACCTAGTCGGCACGAGCAGTACTTC. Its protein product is CASQSLPSRHEQYF.

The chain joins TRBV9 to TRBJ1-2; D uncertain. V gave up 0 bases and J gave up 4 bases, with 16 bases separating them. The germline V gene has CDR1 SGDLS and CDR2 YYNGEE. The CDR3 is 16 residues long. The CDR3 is CASSVAEGLRSYGYTF. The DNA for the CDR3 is TGTGCCAGCAGCGTAGCGGAAGGGCTTCGGAGCTATGGCTACACCTTC.

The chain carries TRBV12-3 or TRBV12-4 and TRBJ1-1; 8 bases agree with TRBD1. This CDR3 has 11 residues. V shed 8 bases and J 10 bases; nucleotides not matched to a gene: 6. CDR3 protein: CASGRDRGAFF. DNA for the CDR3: TGTGCCAGCGGGAGAGACAGGGGAGCTTTCTTT.

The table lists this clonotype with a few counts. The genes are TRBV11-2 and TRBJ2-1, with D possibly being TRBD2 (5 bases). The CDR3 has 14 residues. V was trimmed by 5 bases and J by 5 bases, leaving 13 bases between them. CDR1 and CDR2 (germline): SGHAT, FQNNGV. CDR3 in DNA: TGTGCCAGCAGCACCATAAGCGGAAACAATGAGCAGTTCTTC. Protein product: CASSTISGNNEQFF.

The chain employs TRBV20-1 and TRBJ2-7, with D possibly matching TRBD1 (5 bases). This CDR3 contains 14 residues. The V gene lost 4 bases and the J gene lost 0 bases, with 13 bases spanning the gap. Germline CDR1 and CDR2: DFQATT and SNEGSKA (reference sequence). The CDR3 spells CSAIRTIRSYEQYF. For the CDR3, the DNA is TGCAGTGCTATCAGGACAATCCGCTCCTACGAGCAGTACTTC.

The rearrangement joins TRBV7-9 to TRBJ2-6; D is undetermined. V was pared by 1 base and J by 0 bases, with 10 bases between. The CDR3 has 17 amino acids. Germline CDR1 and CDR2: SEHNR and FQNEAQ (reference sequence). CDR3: CASSLVQVVSGANVLTF. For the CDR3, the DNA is TGTGCCAGCAGCTTAGTGCAGGTCGTCTCTGGGGCCAACGTCCTGACTTTC.

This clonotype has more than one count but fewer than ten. Here the CDR3 reads CASSVRDSRGGELFF. CDR3 nucleotides: TGCGCCAGCAGCGTCCGGGACAGCCGAGGCGGGGAGCTGTTTTTT. The rearrangement links TRBV5-1 to TRBJ2-2; 7 positions match TRBD1. V shed 4 bases and J 7 bases; nucleotides not matched to a gene: 10. The CDR3 consists of 15 residues. In germline, CDR1 is SGHRS, CDR2 YFSETQ. The full variable domain, in which reference TRBV5-1 and TRBJ2-2 provide the parts outside the CDR3, is KAGVTQTPRYLIKTRGQQVTLSCSPISGHRSVSWYQQTPGQGLQFLFEYFSETQRNKGNFPGRFSGRQFSNSRSEMNVSTLELGDSALYLCASSVRDSRGGELFFGEGSRLTVL.

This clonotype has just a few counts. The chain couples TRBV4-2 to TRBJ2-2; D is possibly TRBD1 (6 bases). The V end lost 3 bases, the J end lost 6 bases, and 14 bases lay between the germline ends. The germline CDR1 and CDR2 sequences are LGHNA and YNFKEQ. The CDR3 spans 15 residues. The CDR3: CASSQPTGPAGELFF. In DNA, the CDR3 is TGTGCCAGCAGCCAGCCTACAGGGCCGGCCGGGGAGCTGTTTTTT.

CDR3 sequence (DNA): TGTGCCAGCAGCCAGAGACCGACAGGGTACCATGAGCAGTTCTTC. Translation: CASSQRPTGYHEQFF. V gene TRBV3-1 combines with J gene TRBJ2-1; 7 nucleotides align to TRBD1. The V gene end was trimmed by 3 bases and the J gene end by 8 bases; junction bases not matched to a gene: 10. The CDR3 is 15 amino acids. Germline V lookup: CDR1 LGHDT, CDR2 YNNKEL (reference sequence).

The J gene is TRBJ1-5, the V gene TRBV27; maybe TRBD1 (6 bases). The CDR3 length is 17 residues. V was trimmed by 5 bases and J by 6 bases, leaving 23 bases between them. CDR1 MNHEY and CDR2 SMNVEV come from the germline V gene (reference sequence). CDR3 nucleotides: TGTGCCAGCAGTCCACCCTTTCTAACAGGGAGAAGTCAGCCCCAGCATTTT. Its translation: CASSPPFLTGRSQPQHF.

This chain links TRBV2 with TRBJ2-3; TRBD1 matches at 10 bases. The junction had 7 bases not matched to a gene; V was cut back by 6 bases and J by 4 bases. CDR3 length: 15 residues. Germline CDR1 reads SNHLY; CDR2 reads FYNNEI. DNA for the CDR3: TGTGCCAGCAGGGCCCGACAGGGGGCCGCAGATACGCAGTATTTT. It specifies CASRARQGAADTQYF.

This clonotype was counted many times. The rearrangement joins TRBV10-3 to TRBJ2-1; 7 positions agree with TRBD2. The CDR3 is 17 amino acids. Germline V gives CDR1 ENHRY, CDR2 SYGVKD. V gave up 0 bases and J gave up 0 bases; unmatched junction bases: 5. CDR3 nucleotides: TGTGCCATCAGTGAGTCGATTGGGACTAACTCCTACAATGAGCAGTTCTTC. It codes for CAISESIGTNSYNEQFF.

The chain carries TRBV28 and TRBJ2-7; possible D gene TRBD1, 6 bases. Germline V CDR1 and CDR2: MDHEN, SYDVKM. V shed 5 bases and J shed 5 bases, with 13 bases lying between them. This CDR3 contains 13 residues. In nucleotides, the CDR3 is TGTGCCAGCAGTCTTACAGGGAACCACGAGCAGTACTTC. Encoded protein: CASSLTGNHEQYF. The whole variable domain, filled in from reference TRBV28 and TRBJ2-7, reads DVKVTQSSRYLVKRTGEKVFLECVQDMDHENMFWYRQDPGLGLRLIYFSYDVKMKEKGDIPEGYSVSREKKERFSLILESASTNQTSMYLCASSLTGNHEQYFGPGTRLTVT.

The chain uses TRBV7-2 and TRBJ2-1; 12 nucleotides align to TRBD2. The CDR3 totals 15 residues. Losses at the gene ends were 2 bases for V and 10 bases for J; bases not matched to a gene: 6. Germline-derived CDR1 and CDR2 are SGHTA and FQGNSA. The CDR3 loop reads CASSLLAGGLKEQFF. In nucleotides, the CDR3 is TGTGCCAGCAGCTTACTAGCGGGGGGGCTTAAAGAGCAGTTCTTC.

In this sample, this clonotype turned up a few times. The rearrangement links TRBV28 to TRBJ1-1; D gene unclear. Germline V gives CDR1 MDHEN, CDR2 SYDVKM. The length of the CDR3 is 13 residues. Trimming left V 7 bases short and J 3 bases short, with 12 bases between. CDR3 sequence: CASNQITHTEAFF. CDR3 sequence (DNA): TGTGCCAGCAATCAGATTACCCACACTGAAGCTTTCTTT.

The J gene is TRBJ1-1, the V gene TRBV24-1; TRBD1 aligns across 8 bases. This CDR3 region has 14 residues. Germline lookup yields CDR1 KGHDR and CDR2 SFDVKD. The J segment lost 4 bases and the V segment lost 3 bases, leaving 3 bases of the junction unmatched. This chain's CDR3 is CATSDQDRATEAFF. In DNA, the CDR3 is TGTGCCACCAGTGATCAGGACAGGGCCACTGAAGCTTTCTTT.

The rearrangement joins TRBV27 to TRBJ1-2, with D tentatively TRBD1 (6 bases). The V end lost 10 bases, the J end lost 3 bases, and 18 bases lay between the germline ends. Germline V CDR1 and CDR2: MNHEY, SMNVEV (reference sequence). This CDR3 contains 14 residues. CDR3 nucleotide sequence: TGTGCCACCTCAAACAGGGTGACCGACTATGGCTACACCTTC. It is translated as CATSNRVTDYGYTF.

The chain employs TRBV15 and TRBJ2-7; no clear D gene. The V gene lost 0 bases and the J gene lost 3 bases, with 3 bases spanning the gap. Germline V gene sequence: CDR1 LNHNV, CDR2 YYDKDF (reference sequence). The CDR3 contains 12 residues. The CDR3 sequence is CATSRENYEQYF. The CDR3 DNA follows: TGTGCCACCAGCAGAGAAAACTACGAGCAGTACTTC. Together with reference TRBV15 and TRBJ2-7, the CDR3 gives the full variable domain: DAMVIQNPRYQVTQFGKPVTLSCSQTLNHNVMYWYQQKSSQAPKLLFHYYDKDFNNEADTPDNFQSRRPNTSFCFLDIRSPGLGDTAMYLCATSRENYEQYFGPGTRLTVT.

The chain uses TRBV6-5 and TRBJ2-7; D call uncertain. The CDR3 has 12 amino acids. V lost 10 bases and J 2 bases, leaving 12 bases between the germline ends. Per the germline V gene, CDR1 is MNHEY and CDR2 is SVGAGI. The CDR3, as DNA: TGTGCCACCTCAGTCGGAGCCTACGAGCAGTACTTC. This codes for CATSVGAYEQYF.

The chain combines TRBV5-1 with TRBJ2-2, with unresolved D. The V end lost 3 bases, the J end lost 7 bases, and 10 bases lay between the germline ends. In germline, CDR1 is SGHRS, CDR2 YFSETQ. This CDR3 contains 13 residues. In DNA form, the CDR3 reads TGCGCCAGCAGCTCCCGGACGATCGGGGAGCTGTTTTTT. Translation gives CASSSRTIGELFF.